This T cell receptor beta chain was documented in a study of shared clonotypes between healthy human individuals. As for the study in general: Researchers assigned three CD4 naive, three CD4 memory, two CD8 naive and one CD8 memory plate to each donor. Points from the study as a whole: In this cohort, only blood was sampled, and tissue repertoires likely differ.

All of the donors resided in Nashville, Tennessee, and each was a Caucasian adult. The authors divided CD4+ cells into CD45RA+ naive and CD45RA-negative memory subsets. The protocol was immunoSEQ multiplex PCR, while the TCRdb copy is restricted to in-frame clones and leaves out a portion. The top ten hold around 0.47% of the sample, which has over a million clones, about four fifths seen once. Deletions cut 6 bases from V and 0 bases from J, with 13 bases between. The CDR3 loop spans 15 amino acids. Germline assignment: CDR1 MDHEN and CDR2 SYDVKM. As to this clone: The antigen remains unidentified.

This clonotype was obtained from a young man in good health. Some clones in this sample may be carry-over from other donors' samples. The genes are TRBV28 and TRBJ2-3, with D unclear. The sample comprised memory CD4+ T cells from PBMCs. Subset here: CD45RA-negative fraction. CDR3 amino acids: CASRPHGPSTDTQYF. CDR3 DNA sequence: TGTGCCAGCAGACCCCACGGGCCGAGCACAGATACGCAGTATTTT.